This T cell receptor (beta chain) derives from a study of OX40 agonist ivuxolimab in advanced cancers. Study-wide background: Patients enrolled in dose escalation were diagnosed with hepatocellular carcinoma, melanoma, renal cell or head and neck cancer. Findings of the study overall: Average numbers of expanded clones were greater in CD8+ T cells than in CD4+. In the expanded peripheral T cells, antigen specificity was never determined.

Profiling relied on immunoSEQ multiplex PCR, and the TCRdb table lists in-frame clones only, not all of them. Counted here are around 16,000 clones, about 86% occurring once; the ten biggest clones make up 0.55% to 0.7%. As regards this clone: Its specificity is not known.

Material: CD4+ or CD8+ T cells sorted from blood, obtained in a trial of the OX40 agonist ivuxolimab. This sequence was found in an adult with an advanced solid tumor such as melanoma, head and neck, liver or kidney cancer.

DNA for the CDR3: TGTGCCAGCAGCCGAACCGGGCTAGCGGGGTTGACAGATACGCAGTATTTT. This gives the protein CASSRTGLAGLTDTQYF. The rearrangement joins TRBV7-2 to TRBJ2-3; 9 nucleotides line up with TRBD2. Germline assignment: CDR1 SGHTA and CDR2 FQGNSA. The CDR3 length is 17 residues. The V gene end was trimmed by 5 bases and the J gene end by 3 bases; junction bases not matched to a gene: 12.